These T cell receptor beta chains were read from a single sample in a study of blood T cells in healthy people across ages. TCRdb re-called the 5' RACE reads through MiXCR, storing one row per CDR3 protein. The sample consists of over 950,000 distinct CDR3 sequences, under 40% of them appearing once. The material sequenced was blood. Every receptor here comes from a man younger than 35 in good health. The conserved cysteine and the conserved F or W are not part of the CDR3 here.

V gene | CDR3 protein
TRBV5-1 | ASSFQGSPNQPQH
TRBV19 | ASRGWTGGKNTEAF
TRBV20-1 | SARDPQGGVSYEQY
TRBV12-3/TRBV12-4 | ASSWDRGNTGELF
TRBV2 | ASSEDRDSGGYQETQY
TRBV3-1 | ASSQEKGRVPTYGYT
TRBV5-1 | ASSGTGGFSGANVLT
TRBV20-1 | SARTDRDYEQY
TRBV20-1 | SARDRYMGSDYEQY
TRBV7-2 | ASSNQGDGNEQY
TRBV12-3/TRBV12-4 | ASKGGETQY
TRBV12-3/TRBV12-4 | ASRPPGTGTQY
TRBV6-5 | ASNTETGLADTQY
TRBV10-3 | AIRSDRSSYNEQF
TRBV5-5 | ASSHDSFYEQY
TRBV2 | ASSETPSSYNEQY
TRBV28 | ASSGSRGFTEAF
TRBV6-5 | ASSYPGSIGYT
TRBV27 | ASTGGAPFSEQF
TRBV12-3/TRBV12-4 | ASSTQRGPSEGEKLF